The clone carrying this T cell receptor (beta chain) was observed at least ten times. Its specificity is unknown. One entry per CDR3 protein, called by TCRdb with MiXCR from the reads. The sample lists 630,000 or so distinct CDR3 sequences, 20% to 25% seen once, with 6.5% to 10% in the top ten. The data stem from a study of T cell repertoires in cytomegalovirus infection. Study summary: A matching HLA type, together with CMV infection, was signaled by public TCR beta signatures.

Study-level findings and limits: Across the ex vivo response, the dominant clonotypes were HLA-C-restricted CMV-specific TCR beta clonotypes.

The CDR3 contains 14 residues. V gave up 3 bases and J gave up 5 bases; unmatched junction bases: 4. CDR1 and CDR2 from the germline V gene are SGHTA and FQGNSA. The sequence derives from a human donor in good health (CMV status not recorded). Some clones in this sample may be carry-over from other donors' samples. Specimen: CD8+ T cells from PBMCs. V and J are TRBV7-2 and TRBJ2-5; the match to TRBD1 covers 9 bases. CDR3 coding DNA: TGTGCCAGCAGCTTCACAGGGGGCGACGAGACCCAGTACTTC. It specifies CASSFTGGDETQYF.